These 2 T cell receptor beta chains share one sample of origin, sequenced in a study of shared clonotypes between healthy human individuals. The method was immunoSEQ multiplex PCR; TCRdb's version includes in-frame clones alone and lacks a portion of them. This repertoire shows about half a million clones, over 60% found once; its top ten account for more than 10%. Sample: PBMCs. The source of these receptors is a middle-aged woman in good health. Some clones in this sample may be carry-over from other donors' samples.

DNA for the CDR3: TGTGCCAGTAGTATATATTCGGGTCATGGCTACACCTTC. It specifies CASSIYSGHGYTF. The gene calls are TRBV19 and TRBJ1-2; D not resolved. The V gene lost 2 bases and the J gene lost 6 bases, with 10 bases spanning the gap. The CDR3 totals 13 residues. Germline CDR1 LNHDA, CDR2 SQIVND (reference sequence).

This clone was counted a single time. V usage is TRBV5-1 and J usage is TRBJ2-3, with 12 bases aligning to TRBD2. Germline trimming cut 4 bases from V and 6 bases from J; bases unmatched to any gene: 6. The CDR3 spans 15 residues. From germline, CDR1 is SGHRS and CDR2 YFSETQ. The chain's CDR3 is CASSASGRATDTQYF. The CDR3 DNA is TGCGCCAGCAGCGCTAGCGGGAGGGCGACTGATACGCAGTATTTT.